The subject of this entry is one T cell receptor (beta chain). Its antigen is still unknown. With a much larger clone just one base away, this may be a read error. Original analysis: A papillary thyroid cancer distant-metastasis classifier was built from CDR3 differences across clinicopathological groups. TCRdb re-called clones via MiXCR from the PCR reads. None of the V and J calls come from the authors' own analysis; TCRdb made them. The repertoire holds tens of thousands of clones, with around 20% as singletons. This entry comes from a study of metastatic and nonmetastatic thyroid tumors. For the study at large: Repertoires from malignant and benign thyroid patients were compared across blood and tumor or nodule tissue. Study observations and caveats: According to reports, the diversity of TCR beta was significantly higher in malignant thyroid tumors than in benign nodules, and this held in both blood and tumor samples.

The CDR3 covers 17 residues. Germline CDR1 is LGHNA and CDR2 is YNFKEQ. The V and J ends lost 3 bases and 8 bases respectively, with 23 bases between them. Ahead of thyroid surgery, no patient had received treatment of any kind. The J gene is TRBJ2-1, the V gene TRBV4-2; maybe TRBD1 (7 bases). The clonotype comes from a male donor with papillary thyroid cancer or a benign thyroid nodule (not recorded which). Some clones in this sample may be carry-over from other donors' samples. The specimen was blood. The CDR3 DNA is TGTGCCAGCAGCCAGCCACTAGGGGGGCAAAGGGGGCATGAGCAGTTCTTC. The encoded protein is CASSQPLGGQRGHEQFF.